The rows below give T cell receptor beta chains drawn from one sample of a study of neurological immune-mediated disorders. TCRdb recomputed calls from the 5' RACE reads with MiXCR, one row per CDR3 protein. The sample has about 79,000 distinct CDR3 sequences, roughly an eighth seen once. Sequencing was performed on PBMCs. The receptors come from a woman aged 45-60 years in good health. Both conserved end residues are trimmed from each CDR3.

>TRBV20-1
SAISGTGGNIQY
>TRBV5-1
ASSLVGRLNTEAF
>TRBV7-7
ASSPDRGHEQY
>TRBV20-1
SALFAESGGYT
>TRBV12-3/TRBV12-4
ASSFSGRHYGYT
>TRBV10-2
ASSGPPQGSQETQY
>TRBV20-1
SARGSRGTGELF
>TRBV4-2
ASSSLAGGLDEQF
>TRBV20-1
SAGQGRNQPQH
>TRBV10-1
ASRRDYAGELF
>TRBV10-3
AISQYQETQY
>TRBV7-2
ASRAPGQNYDEQY
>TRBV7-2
ASSLSGGPLH
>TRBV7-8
ASRPGPGLRGDTQY
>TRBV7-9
ASRPPAFTGNTIY
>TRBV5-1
ASSLEGLSYNEQF
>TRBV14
ASSPTRVGELF
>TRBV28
ASSLSKLAGIDNEQF
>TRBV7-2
ASSYKGSNQPQH
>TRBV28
ASSLRQDRVSF
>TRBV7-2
ASSPTGGATEAF
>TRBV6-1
ASTQVRGAPYNEQF